This TCR beta chain emerged from a study of T cells in Graves' hyperthyroidism and ophthalmopathy. From RNA transcripts, TCR beta CDR3 regions were amplified. Carried out on the TCR CDR3, a first-round RT-PCR used the HTBI primer set. TCRdb independently ran MiXCR on the multiplex PCR reads; one entry per CDR3 protein. The data contain some 500,000 distinct CDR3 sequences, roughly an eighth of them singletons. Germline CDR1 MNHEY, CDR2 SVGEGT. The CDR3 is made up of 15 amino acids. With 2 bases removed from V and 8 bases from J, the gap between germline ends came to 15 bases. Stable Graves' hyperthyroidism denoted no ophthalmopathy progression over 18 months.

V and J are TRBV6-2 or TRBV6-3 and TRBJ1-4; TRBD1 might be the D (5 bases). What was sequenced was blood. This TCR came from a woman aged 18-29 years with Graves' hyperthyroidism. The CDR3 reads CASSYPGAAGEKLFF. The DNA of the CDR3 is TGTGCCAGCAGTTACCCTGGGGCGGCGGGGGAAAAACTGTTTTTT.